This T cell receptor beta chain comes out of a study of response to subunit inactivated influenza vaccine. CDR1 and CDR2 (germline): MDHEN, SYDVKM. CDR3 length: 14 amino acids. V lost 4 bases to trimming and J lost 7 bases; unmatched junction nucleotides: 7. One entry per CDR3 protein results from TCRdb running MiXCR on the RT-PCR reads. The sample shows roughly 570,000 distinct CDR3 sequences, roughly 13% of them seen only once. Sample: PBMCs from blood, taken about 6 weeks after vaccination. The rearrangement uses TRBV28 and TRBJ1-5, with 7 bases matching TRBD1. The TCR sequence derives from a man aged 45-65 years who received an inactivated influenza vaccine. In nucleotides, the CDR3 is TGTGCCAGCAGTTCAACAGGGGAGCAGCAGCCCCAGCATTTT. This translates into CASSSTGEQQPQHF.